Listed below are T cell receptor beta chains from one sample, sequenced in a study of T cell changes during pregnancy in multiple sclerosis. Data came from immunoSEQ multiplex PCR; TCRdb stores just in-frame clones and leaves some out. The data hold roughly 23,000 clones, with roughly nine tenths observed a single time. This specimen was CD4+ T cells from peripheral blood mononuclear cells, taken in the third trimester of pregnancy. The receptors come from a female donor in good health, enrolled as a control in a pregnancy study. Each CDR3 is given with its conserved first and last residue. The D gene is left open where the match is weak. A row's size may be missing; if present it is once, few, many or a size class.

clone_size d_call j_call v_call cdr3_nt cdr3_aa
- - TRBJ2-7 TRBV29-1 TGCAGCGGGAGGTCAGGGGGACTGGAAGAGCAGTACTTC CSGRSGGLEEQYF
- - TRBJ2-3 TRBV19 TGTGCCAGTAACCCTCGGGTCCTCCTTAGCACAGATACGCAGTATTTT CASNPRVLLSTDTQYF
- TRBD1 TRBJ2-3 TRBV18 TGTGCCAGCTCACCTGGGACAGGGTTAGTGGATACGCAGTATTTT CASSPGTGLVDTQYF
- - TRBJ2-7 TRBV5-1 TGCGCCAGCAGCTTGGGCGGGTCCTCCTACGAGCAGTACTTC CASSLGGSSYEQYF
once - TRBJ1-1 TRBV27 TGTGCCAGCAGTTACTTAGGGGGACGGGCTTTCTTT CASSYLGGRAFF
- - TRBJ1-5 TRBV28 TGTGCCAGCAGTTCAACAGGGCATAGCAATCAGCCCCAGCATTTT CASSSTGHSNQPQHF
- - TRBJ1-5 TRBV7-8 TGTGCCAGCAGTCTGAGGGGGGGAAAGGGGGATCAGCCCCAGCATTTT CASSLRGGKGDQPQHF
- - TRBJ1-6 TRBV7-2 TGTGCCAGCAGCTTAGCTACAGGGTATAATTCACCCCTCCACTTT CASSLATGYNSPLHF
- - TRBJ2-7 TRBV19 TGTGCCAGTAGTGCCGGGACTGAAGTATTCTCCTACGAGCAGTACTTC CASSAGTEVFSYEQYF
- TRBD1 TRBJ1-6 TRBV25-1 TGTGCCAGCAGTCACTCATCGCAGGGGGCAGAGGGTTCACCCCTCCACTTT CASSHSSQGAEGSPLHF
- - TRBJ1-2 TRBV19 TGTGCCAGTACTTCTAGAGGACAGACCTATGGCTACACCTTC CASTSRGQTYGYTF
- TRBD2 TRBJ2-1 TRBV4-1 TGCGCCAGCAGCCAAGCTCCTACTAGCGGGATATATGAGCAGTTCTTC CASSQAPTSGIYEQFF
- - TRBJ1-3 TRBV25-1 TGTGCCAGCCGTCTGGGGCCCGGAAACACCATATATTTT CASRLGPGNTIYF
- - TRBJ1-4 TRBV28 TGTGCCAGCACCTTGAGGACTGGAGGTGGTGAAAAACTGTTTTTT CASTLRTGGGEKLFF
- - TRBJ1-2 TRBV7-8 TGTGCCAGCAACACGGGGGGGAGTGGGCTCGGCTATGGCTACACCTTC CASNTGGSGLGYGYTF
- TRBD1 TRBJ2-7 TRBV16 TGTGCCAGCAGCCTCGACCCGACAGGGATTGGCTTGGGCTATGACGAGCAGTACTTC CASSLDPTGIGLGYDEQYF
- - TRBJ2-2 TRBV7-3 TGTGCCAGCAGCTTAATAGGGGCCACCGGGGAGCTGTTTTTT CASSLIGATGELFF
- TRBD1 TRBJ2-7 TRBV7-6 TGTGCCAGCAGTGCTAGAGCCGGGACAGACGGGAAGCAGTACTTC CASSARAGTDGKQYF
- TRBD2 TRBJ2-1 TRBV2 TGTGCCAGCAGTGGTGCCAGCGGGAGGGCGGATGAGCAGTTCTTC CASSGASGRADEQFF
- TRBD1 TRBJ2-3 TRBV19 TGTGCCAGTGGTCGGGACAGGGTCGCAGATACGCAGTATTTT CASGRDRVADTQYF
- TRBD1 TRBJ1-2 TRBV27 TGTGCCAGCACCACGACCGGGACAGGGGGTGGCTACACCTTC CASTTTGTGGGYTF
once - TRBJ1-1 TRBV29-1 TGCAGCGTGGACTCAATATTGAACACTGAAGCTTTCTTT CSVDSILNTEAFF